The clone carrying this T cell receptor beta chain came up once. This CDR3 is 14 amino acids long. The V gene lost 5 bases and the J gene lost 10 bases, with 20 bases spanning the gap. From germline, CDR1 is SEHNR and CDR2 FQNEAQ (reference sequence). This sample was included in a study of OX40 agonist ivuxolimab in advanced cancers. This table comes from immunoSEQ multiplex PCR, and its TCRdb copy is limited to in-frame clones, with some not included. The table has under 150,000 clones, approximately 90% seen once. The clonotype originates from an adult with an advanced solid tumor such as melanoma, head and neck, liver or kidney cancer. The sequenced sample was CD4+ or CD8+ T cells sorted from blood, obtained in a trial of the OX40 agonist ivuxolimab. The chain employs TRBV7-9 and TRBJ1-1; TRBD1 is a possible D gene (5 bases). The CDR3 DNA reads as TGTGCCAGCAGCACGGTCGGGTGGGGGGATCGAGCTTTCTTT. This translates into CASSTVGWGDRAFF.